The rows below give T cell receptor beta chains drawn from one sample of a study of T cells in Graves' hyperthyroidism and ophthalmopathy. TCRdb analysed the multiplex PCR reads with MiXCR anew, one entry per CDR3 protein. The repertoire consists of around 300,000 distinct CDR3 sequences, with 10% to 15% occurring once and the leading ten covering more than 7.5%. The source material was blood. The receptors were gathered from a woman aged 30 to 39 with Graves' hyperthyroidism that later progressed to Graves' ophthalmopathy. Each CDR3 is given with its conserved first and last residue. A D gene is named only where the DNA matches it firmly. Not every row has a clone size; where given, it reads once, few, many or a size class.

abundance	v_gene	j_gene	d_gene	CDR3aa	CDR3nt
.	TRBV2	TRBJ1-1	.	CASGSYGDMNTEAFF	TGTGCCAGCGGATCCTACGGGGACATGAACACTGAAGCTTTCTTT
many	TRBV12-3/TRBV12-4	TRBJ2-1	TRBD2	CASSLSGWESSGTYNEQFF	TGTGCCAGCAGTTTAAGTGGATGGGAGTCTAGCGGAACCTACAATGAGCAGTTCTTC
many	TRBV30	TRBJ1-1	.	CAWSVTGSWGTEAFF	TGTGCCTGGAGTGTAACTGGCTCCTGGGGCACTGAAGCTTTCTTT
few	TRBV19	TRBJ1-3	TRBD1	CASFKGARIPGNTIYF	TGTGCCAGCTTCAAGGGGGCGCGTATACCTGGAAACACCATATATTTT
.	TRBV6-1	TRBJ2-5	TRBD2	CASSYLAGVEETQYF	TGTGCCAGCAGTTACTTGGCGGGAGTTGAGGAGACCCAGTACTTC
few	TRBV9	TRBJ1-3	.	CASSVDAGNTIYF	TGTGCCAGCAGCGTAGATGCCGGAAACACCATATATTTT
few	TRBV4-3	TRBJ2-2	.	CASSQAATGELFF	TGCGCCAGCAGCCAAGCCGCCACCGGGGAGCTGTTTTTT
many	TRBV28	TRBJ1-6	TRBD1	CATRRSDSGGNNSPLHF	TGTGCCACCAGGCGCTCGGACTCAGGGGGTAATAATTCACCCCTCCACTTT
.	TRBV28	TRBJ2-7	TRBD1	CASTRTGPYEQYF	TGTGCCAGCACCCGGACAGGGCCCTACGAGCAGTACTTC
many	TRBV3-1	TRBJ2-7	TRBD2	CASSQERGLAGSYEQYF	TGTGCCAGCAGCCAAGAACGGGGACTAGCGGGTAGTTACGAGCAGTACTTC
many	TRBV3-1	TRBJ2-7	.	CASSHAESSYEQYF	TGTGCCAGCAGCCACGCAGAGAGCTCCTACGAGCAGTACTTC
.	TRBV28	TRBJ2-7	.	CASSGGFEQYF	TGTGCCAGCAGTGGTGGTTTTGAGCAGTACTTC
.	TRBV7-9	TRBJ2-2	.	CASRPTGRANTGELFF	TGTGCCAGCAGACCAACAGGGAGAGCGAACACCGGGGAGCTGTTTTTT
.	TRBV7-2	TRBJ2-3	TRBD2	CASSLATSGSGTDTQYF	TGTGCCAGCAGCTTAGCGACTAGCGGGAGCGGCACAGATACGCAGTATTTT
many	TRBV24-1	TRBJ2-3	TRBD2	CATAGRAITDTQYF	TGTGCCACTGCCGGGAGGGCTATTACAGATACGCAGTATTTT
.	TRBV5-1	TRBJ1-5	TRBD1	CASSEGQGGPQHF	TGCGCCAGCAGCGAGGGACAGGGAGGGCCCCAGCATTTT
many	TRBV6-6	TRBJ2-3	.	CASSYLDSDTQYF	TGTGCCAGCAGTTACCTCGACAGTGATACGCAGTATTTT
many	TRBV7-9	TRBJ2-5	TRBD1	CASSLALTSGQSNQETQYF	TGTGCCAGCAGCTTAGCGCTTACGTCGGGACAGAGTAACCAAGAGACCCAGTACTTC
.	TRBV11-2	TRBJ1-1	.	CASSLGLGRGAREAFF	TGTGCCAGCAGCTTAGGCTTGGGGAGGGGGGCGCGTGAAGCTTTCTTT
many	TRBV7-2	TRBJ1-4	TRBD1	CASSPGQTEKLFF	TGTGCCAGCAGCCCGGGACAGACGGAAAAACTGTTTTTT
many	TRBV2	TRBJ2-7	TRBD2	CASSEIREGRYEQYF	TGTGCCAGCAGTGAGATCCGGGAGGGCCGTTACGAGCAGTACTTC
many	TRBV6-2/TRBV6-3	TRBJ2-1	.	CASIGLQNNEQFF	TGTGCCAGCATCGGACTACAGAACAATGAGCAGTTCTTC
few	TRBV2	TRBJ2-5	.	CASSEETASVGETQYF	TGTGCCAGCAGTGAAGAGACAGCCAGTGTTGGGGAGACCCAGTACTTC
many	TRBV14	TRBJ2-1	.	CASSLTEKYNEQFF	TGTGCCAGCAGCCTGACCGAAAAGTACAATGAGCAGTTCTTC
many	TRBV18	TRBJ2-7	.	CASSPSRGFHEQYF	TGTGCCAGCTCACCCTCCAGGGGTTTCCACGAGCAGTACTTC
many	TRBV5-1	TRBJ2-5	.	CASSLGSLAVETQYF	TGCGCCAGCAGCCTTGGATCCCTTGCGGTGGAGACCCAGTACTTC
many	TRBV7-9	TRBJ1-1	.	CASSRRIGTEAFF	TGTGCCAGCAGCAGGAGAATAGGCACTGAAGCTTTCTTT
many	TRBV20-1	TRBJ2-4	TRBD2	CSASSTGSGKNIQYF	TGCAGTGCTAGTTCCACCGGTAGCGGGAAAAACATTCAGTACTTC
.	TRBV5-4	TRBJ1-4	TRBD1	CASSFEGQREKLFF	TGTGCCAGCAGCTTCGAGGGACAGAGAGAAAAACTGTTTTTT
.	TRBV5-1	TRBJ2-7	TRBD1	CASSPVPDRAYEQYF	TGCGCCAGCAGCCCGGTACCGGACAGGGCGTACGAGCAGTACTTC
many	TRBV28	TRBJ2-2	.	CASTIGIEGELFF	TGTGCCAGCACAATTGGGATCGAGGGGGAGCTGTTTTTT
many	TRBV12-3/TRBV12-4	TRBJ2-5	.	CASSVPGHYQETQYF	TGTGCCAGCAGTGTCCCCGGACACTACCAAGAGACCCAGTACTTC
few	TRBV27	TRBJ2-3	.	CASSLLGTSTDTQYF	TGTGCCAGCAGTTTATTAGGGACTAGCACAGATACGCAGTATTTT
many	TRBV6-1	TRBJ2-7	TRBD1	CASREQGASSYEQYF	TGTGCCAGCAGGGAACAGGGGGCTAGCTCCTACGAGCAGTACTTC
.	TRBV2	TRBJ2-6	TRBD2	CASSEWGGGANVLTF	TGTGCCAGCAGTGAATGGGGGGGTGGGGCCAACGTCCTGACTTTC
.	TRBV7-8	TRBJ2-7	.	CASSPHITYYEQYF	TGTGCCAGCAGCCCACATATAACATACTACGAGCAGTACTTC
many	TRBV20-1	TRBJ1-2	.	CSAREDLGNYGYTF	TGCAGTGCTAGAGAGGACTTAGGGAACTACGGCTACACCTTC
many	TRBV18	TRBJ2-7	.	CASSFPGHSYEQYF	TGTGCCAGCTCATTCCCCGGCCACTCCTACGAGCAGTACTTC
many	TRBV7-3	TRBJ2-7	TRBD2	CASRRPTIGKREGEQYF	TGTGCCAGCAGACGTCCGACAATCGGCAAGCGGGAGGGCGAGCAGTACTTC
many	TRBV6-1	TRBJ1-1	.	CASSPVGVIGCMNTEAFF	TGTGCCAGCAGTCCCGTGGGGGTTATCGGATGCATGAACACTGAAGCTTTCTTT
many	TRBV24-1	TRBJ1-2	.	CATSDGDPGDYTF	TGTGCCACCAGTGATGGGGACCCCGGAGACTACACCTTC
many	TRBV6-2/TRBV6-3	TRBJ2-7	.	CASSRWDGNYEQYF	TGTGCCAGCAGTCGCTGGGACGGGAACTACGAGCAGTACTTC
many	TRBV7-7	TRBJ2-5	.	CASSEIGGQETQYF	TGTGCTAGCAGCGAAATCGGGGGCCAAGAGACCCAGTACTTC
.	TRBV7-2	TRBJ2-3	TRBD1	CASRRTGTGSTDTQYF	TGTGCCAGCAGACGTACCGGGACAGGGAGCACAGATACGCAGTATTTT
many	TRBV6-1	TRBJ2-2	.	CASSEAQGETGELFF	TGTGCCAGCAGTGAAGCCCAGGGAGAAACCGGGGAGCTGTTTTTT
many	TRBV12-3/TRBV12-4	TRBJ2-5	.	CASSWKGGETQYF	TGTGCCAGCAGTTGGAAGGGGGGGGAGACCCAGTACTTC
.	TRBV25-1	TRBJ2-2	.	CASSGGRLTGELFF	TGTGCCAGCAGTGGAGGTCGGCTAACCGGGGAGCTGTTTTTT
many	TRBV29-1	TRBJ1-1	.	CSVGPEAGPEAFF	TGCAGCGTTGGGCCGGAGGCTGGGCCTGAAGCTTTCTTT
many	TRBV10-3	TRBJ2-3	TRBD1	CAIRSGQGARDTQYF	TGTGCCATCAGATCCGGACAGGGGGCTAGAGATACGCAGTATTTT
many	TRBV6-1	TRBJ2-7	.	CASSPSGTYYEQYF	TGTGCCAGCAGTCCTTCAGGTACTTACTACGAGCAGTACTTC
.	TRBV5-1	TRBJ2-5	TRBD2	CASSLALGPGTSLGTQYF	TGCGCCAGCAGCTTGGCGTTAGGGCCCGGGACTAGCTTGGGGACCCAGTACTTC
many	TRBV20-1	TRBJ1-1	.	CSAFNPGLYTEAFF	TGCAGTGCTTTCAACCCGGGACTTTACACTGAAGCTTTCTTT
few	TRBV9	TRBJ2-1	.	CASTGGTSSYNEQFF	TGTGCCAGCACTGGCGGGACCAGCTCCTACAATGAGCAGTTCTTC
.	TRBV15	TRBJ1-2	.	CATSATGDLGGYTF	TGTGCCACCAGCGCCACCGGGGACCTGGGAGGCTACACCTTC
many	TRBV13	TRBJ2-7	.	CASSLGGTTRGEQYF	TGTGCCAGCAGCTTAGGAGGGACGACTAGAGGCGAGCAGTACTTC
.	TRBV7-2	TRBJ2-1	.	CASSSSGVAVSHEQFF	TGTGCCAGCAGCTCGTCAGGCGTAGCGGTTTCTCATGAGCAGTTCTTC
many	TRBV2	TRBJ2-3	TRBD1	CASRDSRTDTQYF	TGTGCCAGCCGGGACAGTCGCACAGATACGCAGTATTTT
.	TRBV10-3	TRBJ1-5	.	CAISERQGNNQPQHF	TGTGCCATCAGTGAGCGCCAGGGGAATAATCAGCCCCAGCATTTT
.	TRBV19	TRBJ2-1	TRBD2	CASRASGRASNEQFF	TGTGCCAGTAGAGCTAGCGGGAGGGCCTCCAATGAGCAGTTCTTC
many	TRBV12-3/TRBV12-4	TRBJ2-7	TRBD1	CASSSPGTGHYEQYF	TGTGCCAGCAGTTCGCCCGGGACAGGGCATTACGAGCAGTACTTC